Below, 27 T cell receptor beta chains from the same sample are listed, as sequenced in a study of radiation and T cells in renal cell carcinoma. Repertoires were generated with immunoSEQ multiplex PCR, while TCRdb's copy carries only in-frame clones and drops some. The sample includes about 150,000 clones, around 90% of them seen just once. Specified time point: baseline pretreatment blood. Treatment reported: 15 Gy SBRT to primary tumor, nephrectomy 4 weeks later. The sample in question was blood, obtained from a patient whose treatment included radiotherapy and nephrectomy. These receptor sequences come from a woman aged 70-85 years with renal cell carcinoma.

This chain joins TRBV9 and TRBJ2-1; the match to TRBD2 covers 12 bases. The CDR3 is made up of 18 amino acids. V shed 4 bases, J shed 7 bases, and the junction held 15 bases outside the gene matches. Germline V lookup: CDR1 SGDLS, CDR2 YYNGEE. The CDR3 is CASSPTRTTSGGMNEQFF. The DNA for the CDR3 is TGTGCCAGCAGCCCGACCCGAACTACTAGCGGGGGGATGAATGAGCAGTTCTTC. The variable domain in full, with the rest retrieved from reference TRBV9 and TRBJ2-1, is DSGVTQTPKHLITATGQRVTLRCSPRSGDLSVYWYQQSLDQGLQFLIQYYNGEERAKGNILERFSAQQFPDLHSELNLSSLELGDSALYFCASSPTRTTSGGMNEQFFGPGTRLTVL.

This clone was recorded once. The V call is TRBV7-9, the J call TRBJ2-7; possible D gene TRBD2, 5 bases. CDR3 length: 13 residues. The V gene lost 2 bases and the J gene lost 4 bases, with 9 bases spanning the gap. Germline CDR1 and CDR2: SEHNR and FQNEAQ (reference sequence). The CDR3 reads CASSLPGIYEQYF. The DNA for the CDR3 is TGTGCCAGCAGCTTACCGGGGATATACGAGCAGTACTTC. The full variable domain, its missing parts supplied by reference TRBV7-9 and TRBJ2-7, is DTGVSQNPRHKITKRGQNVTFRCDPISEHNRLYWYRQTLGQGPEFLTYFQNEAQLEKSRLLSDRFSAERPKGSFSTLEIQRTEQGDSAMYLCASSLPGIYEQYFGPGTRLTVT.

The V gene is TRBV5-1, the J gene TRBJ1-1, with TRBD1 matching over 9 bases. J gave up 1 base and V 4 bases, and 5 bases lay outside the gene matches. Germline V gene sequence: CDR1 SGHRS, CDR2 YFSETQ. The length of the CDR3 is 15 residues. CDR3 sequence (DNA): TGCGCCAGCAGCAGGGACAGGGTGGGGAACACTGAAGCTTTCTTT. Its translation is CASSRDRVGNTEAFF.

The chain links TRBV9 to TRBJ2-7, with a possible D match to TRBD1 (6 bases). Between the trimmed V and J ends, which lost 3 bases and 2 bases, there was a span of 15 bases. The length of the CDR3 is 15 residues. Germline-derived CDR1 and CDR2 are SGDLS and YYNGEE. The CDR3: CASSAHEGGPYEQYF. As DNA, the CDR3 is TGTGCCAGCAGCGCCCATGAAGGGGGACCCTACGAGCAGTACTTC.

V is TRBV5-6 and J is TRBJ2-3; D call uncertain. V gave up 0 bases and J gave up 14 bases, with 13 bases separating them. The germline V gene encodes CDR1 SGHDT and CDR2 YYEEEE. The CDR3 loop spans 12 amino acids. The CDR3 nucleotides read TGTGCCAGCAGCTTGGGGCCTATACCTCCGTATTTT. Amino acids: CASSLGPIPPYF.

This sequence joins TRBV7-9 and TRBJ2-7; 9 nucleotides agree with TRBD1. V shed 5 bases, J shed 5 bases, and the junction held 10 bases outside the gene matches. From germline, CDR1 is SEHNR and CDR2 FQNEAQ (reference sequence). CDR3 length equals 15 residues. The CDR3 DNA reads TGTGCCAGCAGCGACCGGGACAGGGCCTTCGACGAGCAGTACTTC. It specifies CASSDRDRAFDEQYF.

The chain employs TRBV15 and TRBJ1-4; D remains ambiguous. The CDR3 is made up of 13 amino acids. CDR1 LNHNV and CDR2 YYDKDF come from the germline V gene (reference sequence). The V gene lost 1 base and the J gene lost 6 bases, with 6 bases spanning the gap. The CDR3 loop is CATSRGQDEKLFF. Written as DNA, the CDR3 is TGTGCCACCAGCAGAGGCCAGGATGAAAAACTGTTTTTT.

V usage is TRBV7-8 and J usage is TRBJ1-2; 11 bases line up with TRBD1. Germline V gene sequence: CDR1 SGHVS, CDR2 FQNEAQ. This CDR3 region has 18 residues. J gave up 3 bases and V 6 bases, and 15 bases lay outside the gene matches. DNA of the CDR3: TGTGCCAGCAGTCCCCCCGGACAGGGGGCAACATCCCACTATGGCTACACCTTC. Protein sequence: CASSPPGQGATSHYGYTF.

V usage is TRBV7-2 and J usage is TRBJ2-1, with 12 bases fitting TRBD2. The CDR3 extends over 16 amino acids. Germline values: CDR1 SGHTA, CDR2 FQGNSA. Unmatched junction bases numbered 3, after V lost 4 bases and J lost 2 bases. CDR3 residues: CASSSTSGGTYNEQFF. As DNA, the CDR3 is TGTGCCAGCAGCTCTACTAGCGGGGGGACCTACAATGAGCAGTTCTTC. Looking up the rest from reference TRBV7-2 and TRBJ2-1 gives the full variable domain: GAGVSQSPSNKVTEKGKDVELRCDPISGHTALYWYRQSLGQGLEFLIYFQGNSAPDKSGLPSDRFSAERTGGSVSTLTIQRTQQEDSAVYLCASSSTSGGTYNEQFFGPGTRLTVL.

The J gene is TRBJ2-3, the V gene TRBV27; a possible D gene is TRBD2 (6 bases). Germline CDR1 MNHEY, CDR2 SMNVEV (reference sequence). This CDR3 is 15 amino acids long. Trimming removed 3 bases from V and 5 bases from J, with 15 bases in between. The CDR3 DNA reads TGTGCCAGCAGTTTTCCGGGACTCGCAGGAGATACGCAGTATTTT. Its protein product is CASSFPGLAGDTQYF.

The chain joins TRBV7-9 to TRBJ2-2; TRBD2 aligns across 7 bases. The CDR3 consists of 15 residues. Trimming cost V 7 bases and J 5 bases; bases outside gene matches: 10. Germline V CDR1 and CDR2: SEHNR, FQNEAQ (reference sequence). In DNA, the CDR3 is TGTGCCAGCACCGTTGGGCTAGCGGTTACCGGGGAGCTGTTTTTT. This translates into CASTVGLAVTGELFF.

The V gene is TRBV5-6, the J gene TRBJ1-5, with 9 bases matching TRBD1. The CDR3 covers 16 residues. The V segment lost 3 bases and the J segment 7 bases; nucleotides outside the gene matches: 11. The germline V gene encodes CDR1 SGHDT and CDR2 YYEEEE. The CDR3 protein is CASSYWTGAMEQPQHF. The CDR3 DNA is TGTGCCAGCAGCTACTGGACAGGGGCGATGGAACAGCCCCAGCATTTT.

This clone was detected only a few times. The rearrangement joins TRBV9 to TRBJ1-1; D is unresolved. The length of the CDR3 is 13 residues. Germline lookup yields CDR1 SGDLS and CDR2 YYNGEE. V lost 4 bases and J 2 bases, leaving 9 bases between the germline ends. Written as DNA, the CDR3 is TGTGCCAGCAGCCCCGGCCCCAACACTGAAGCTTTCTTT. This translates into CASSPGPNTEAFF.

This chain joins TRBV5-1 and TRBJ1-1, with 8 bases aligning to TRBD1. The J segment lost 7 bases and the V segment lost 0 bases, leaving 5 bases of the junction unmatched. The length of the CDR3 is 14 residues. Germline V gene sequence: CDR1 SGHRS, CDR2 YFSETQ. CDR3 sequence (DNA): TGCGCCAGCAGCTTGGCGCAGGGGGCATATGAAGCTTTCTTT. It codes for CASSLAQGAYEAFF.

Concerning this clone: Other DNA sequences from this sample encode an identical CDR3 as well. The genes are TRBV9 and TRBJ2-3, with D tentatively TRBD2 (5 bases). Germline loops: CDR1 SGDLS, CDR2 YYNGEE. The V gene lost 0 bases and the J gene lost 6 bases, with 8 bases spanning the gap. The CDR3 is 13 amino acids. Written as DNA, the CDR3 is TGTGCCAGCAGCGTAGGAGGGTTGGATACGCAGTATTTT. Translating it yields CASSVGGLDTQYF.

This clone was counted only a few times. This sequence joins TRBV9 and TRBJ2-7; a weak D match, TRBD2 (5 bases). This CDR3 has 15 residues. CDR1 is SGDLS and CDR2 is YYNGEE in the germline V gene. V gave up 4 bases and J gave up 3 bases, with 17 bases separating them. The DNA of the CDR3 is TGTGCCAGCAGCCCAAGAGGGCAGGACCGCTACGAGCAGTACTTC. Protein product: CASSPRGQDRYEQYF.

In its sample, this clone was seen a few times. The chain recombines TRBV10-1 with TRBJ1-1, with D maybe TRBD1 (5 bases). Trimming shortened V by 8 bases and J by 0 bases, and 10 bases separated the two germline ends. In germline, CDR1 is WNHNN, CDR2 SYGVQD (reference sequence). The CDR3 consists of 13 residues. CDR3 region: CASRGTVNTEAFF. The CDR3 DNA reads as TGCGCCAGCCGAGGGACGGTGAACACTGAAGCTTTCTTT.

The CDR3 coding sequence is TGTGCCAGCAGCTCCCATACGACAGGGGAGCACTATGGCTACACCTTC. Translated: CASSSHTTGEHYGYTF. This rearrangement joins TRBV5-5 to TRBJ1-2, with 8 bases that match TRBD1. This CDR3 spans 16 amino acids. Trimming cost V 3 bases and J 3 bases; bases outside gene matches: 10. CDR1 and CDR2 from the germline V gene are SGHKS and YYEKEE (reference sequence).

With regard to this clone: Other nucleotide sequences from this sample produce the same CDR3. CDR3 residues: CASSLGRNTEAFF. DNA for the CDR3: TGTGCCAGCAGCTTAGGCAGGAACACTGAAGCTTTCTTT. J is TRBJ1-1 and V is TRBV11-2; D not resolved. Trimming took off 1 base at V and 1 base at J, with 4 bases between the two ends. Per germline, CDR1 SGHAT and CDR2 FQNNGV. The CDR3 spans 13 residues.

This clone was detected a few times. The genes are TRBV5-1 and TRBJ1-1; D possibly corresponds to TRBD1 (5 bases). The germline CDR1 and CDR2 sequences are SGHRS and YFSETQ. V shed 0 bases and J shed 4 bases, with 10 bases lying between them. The CDR3 totals 14 residues. CDR3 amino acids: CASSLAGTRTEAFF. For the CDR3, the DNA is TGCGCCAGCAGCTTGGCCGGGACCCGCACTGAAGCTTTCTTT. The whole variable domain, filled in from reference TRBV5-1 and TRBJ1-1, reads KAGVTQTPRYLIKTRGQQVTLSCSPISGHRSVSWYQQTPGQGLQFLFEYFSETQRNKGNFPGRFSGRQFSNSRSEMNVSTLELGDSALYLCASSLAGTRTEAFFGQGTRLTVV.

The chain has TRBV7-2 and TRBJ2-7; no firm D call. The CDR3 is 15 amino acids. Germline CDR1 is SGHTA and CDR2 is FQGNSA. The germline V and J ends were trimmed by 3 bases and 0 bases, with 12 bases remaining between them. CDR3 bases: TGTGCCAGCAGCTTTTTGGCAGCTAGCTCCTACGAGCAGTACTTC. Amino acids: CASSFLAASSYEQYF. The whole variable domain, remainder taken from reference TRBV7-2 and TRBJ2-7, is GAGVSQSPSNKVTEKGKDVELRCDPISGHTALYWYRQSLGQGLEFLIYFQGNSAPDKSGLPSDRFSAERTGGSVSTLTIQRTQQEDSAVYLCASSFLAASSYEQYFGPGTRLTVT.

The V call is TRBV5-1, the J call TRBJ2-5, with D unresolved. CDR3 length: 15 amino acids. Germline CDR1 SGHRS, CDR2 YFSETQ. Trimming cost V 0 bases and J 5 bases, with 14 bases left between them. The CDR3 spells CASSLAGSSWETQYF. Written as DNA, the CDR3 is TGCGCCAGCAGCTTGGCCGGGTCCTCGTGGGAGACCCAGTACTTC.

The chain uses TRBV5-4 and TRBJ2-7; TRBD2 agrees at 12 bases. V was clipped by 5 bases and J by 2 bases; unmatched bases: 5. The germline V gene has CDR1 SGHNT and CDR2 YYREEE (reference sequence). The CDR3 runs to 15 residues. The CDR3 region has the DNA TGTGCCAGCAGATACGGACTAGCGGGGACCTACGAGCAGTACTTC. This codes for CASRYGLAGTYEQYF.

There are a few counts of this clone. For the CDR3, the DNA is TGCGCCAGCAGCTTGGGAGGGATGAACACTGAAGCTTTCTTT. Translation gives CASSLGGMNTEAFF. The chain employs TRBV5-1 and TRBJ1-1; D call uncertain. Trimming stripped 0 bases from V and 0 bases from J, with 6 bases between. Germline-derived CDR1 and CDR2 are SGHRS and YFSETQ. The CDR3 sequence is 14 residues long.

Worth noting for this clone: Different DNA sequences within this sample yield the same CDR3. The rearrangement uses TRBV30 and TRBJ1-3; D may be TRBD1 (5 bases). This CDR3 contains 13 residues. The V and J ends lost 2 bases and 4 bases respectively, with 9 bases between them. CDR1 GTSNPN and CDR2 SVGIG come from the germline V gene (reference sequence). The CDR3 DNA is TGTGCCTGGAGTCCCCGGGGGGGAAACACCATATATTTT. Translated, it gives CAWSPRGGNTIYF.

The chain is built from TRBV30 and TRBJ2-3; no firm D call. Germline assignment: CDR1 GTSNPN and CDR2 SVGIG (reference sequence). The V end was cut by 1 base, the J end by 6 bases, with 2 bases between. The CDR3 has 10 residues. In nucleotides, the CDR3 is TGTGCCTGGAGTGGGGATACGCAGTATTTT. This translates into CAWSGDTQYF.

The chain employs TRBV6-5 and TRBJ1-5, with TRBD1 matching over 10 bases. V gave up 6 bases and J gave up 5 bases; unmatched junction bases: 7. The CDR3 is made up of 15 amino acids. Per germline, CDR1 MNHEY and CDR2 SVGAGI. This CDR3 reads CASRKDRGPDQPQHF. CDR3 sequence (DNA): TGTGCCAGCAGGAAAGACAGGGGGCCGGATCAGCCCCAGCATTTT.